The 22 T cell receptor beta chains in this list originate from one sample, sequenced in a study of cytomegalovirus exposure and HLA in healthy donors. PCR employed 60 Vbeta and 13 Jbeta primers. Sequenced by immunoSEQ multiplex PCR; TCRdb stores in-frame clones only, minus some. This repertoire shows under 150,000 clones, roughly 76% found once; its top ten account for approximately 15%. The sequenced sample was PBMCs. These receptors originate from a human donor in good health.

CDR3 DNA sequence: TGCGCCAGCAGCCAAGTTGCCAGCGGTAACACCGGGGAGCTGTTTTTT. Amino acid sequence: CASSQVASGNTGELFF. The J gene is TRBJ2-2, the V gene TRBV4-1, with D possibly being TRBD2 (5 bases). The CDR3 covers 16 residues. Germline V CDR1 and CDR2: MGHRA, YSYEKL. The V end was cut by 1 base, the J end by 2 bases, with 11 bases between.

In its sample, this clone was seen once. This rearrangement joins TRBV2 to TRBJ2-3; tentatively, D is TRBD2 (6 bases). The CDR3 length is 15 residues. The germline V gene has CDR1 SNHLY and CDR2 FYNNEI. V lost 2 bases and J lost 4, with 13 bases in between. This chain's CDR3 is CASSESAGRADTQYF. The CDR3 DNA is TGTGCCAGCAGTGAATCGGCGGGACGGGCAGATACGCAGTATTTT.

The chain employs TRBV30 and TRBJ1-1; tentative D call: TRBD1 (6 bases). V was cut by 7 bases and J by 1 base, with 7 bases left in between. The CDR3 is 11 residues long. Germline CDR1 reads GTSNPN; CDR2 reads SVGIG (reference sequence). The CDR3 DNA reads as TGTGCCTTAGGGGGGAACACTGAAGCTTTCTTT. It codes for CALGGNTEAFF.

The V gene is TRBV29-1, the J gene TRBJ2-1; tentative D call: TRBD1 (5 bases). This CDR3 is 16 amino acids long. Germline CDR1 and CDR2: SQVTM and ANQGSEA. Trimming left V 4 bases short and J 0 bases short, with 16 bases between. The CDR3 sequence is CSVVGLARLSYNEQFF. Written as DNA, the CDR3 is TGCAGCGTTGTGGGGCTTGCAAGACTCTCCTACAATGAGCAGTTCTTC.

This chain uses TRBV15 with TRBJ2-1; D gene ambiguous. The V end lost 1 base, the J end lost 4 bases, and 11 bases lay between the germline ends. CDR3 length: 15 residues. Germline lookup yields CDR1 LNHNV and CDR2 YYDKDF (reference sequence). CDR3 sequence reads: CATSRGGRYYNEQFF. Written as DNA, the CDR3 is TGTGCCACCAGCAGAGGAGGTAGATATTACAATGAGCAGTTCTTC. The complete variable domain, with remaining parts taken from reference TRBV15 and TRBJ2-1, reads DAMVIQNPRYQVTQFGKPVTLSCSQTLNHNVMYWYQQKSSQAPKLLFHYYDKDFNNEADTPDNFQSRRPNTSFCFLDIRSPGLGDTAMYLCATSRGGRYYNEQFFGPGTRLTVL.

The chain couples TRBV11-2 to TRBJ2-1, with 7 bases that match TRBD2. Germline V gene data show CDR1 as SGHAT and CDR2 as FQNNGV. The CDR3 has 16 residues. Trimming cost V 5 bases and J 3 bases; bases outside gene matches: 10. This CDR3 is CASSRVGGRVYNEQFF. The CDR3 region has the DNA TGTGCCAGCAGCCGGGTCGGAGGGAGGGTCTACAATGAGCAGTTCTTC.

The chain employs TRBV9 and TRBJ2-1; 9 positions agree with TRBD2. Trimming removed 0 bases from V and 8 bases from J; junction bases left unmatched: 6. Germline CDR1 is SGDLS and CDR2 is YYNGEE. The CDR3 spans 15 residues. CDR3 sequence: CASSVGLAGTHEQFF. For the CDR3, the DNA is TGTGCCAGCAGCGTAGGCCTAGCGGGAACGCATGAGCAGTTCTTC.

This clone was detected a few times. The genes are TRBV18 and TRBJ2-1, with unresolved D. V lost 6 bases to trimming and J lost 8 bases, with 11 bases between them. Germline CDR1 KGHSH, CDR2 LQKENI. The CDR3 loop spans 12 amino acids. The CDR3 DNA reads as TGTGCCAGCTCGCTTTACGGTGATGAGCAGTTCTTC. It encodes CASSLYGDEQFF.

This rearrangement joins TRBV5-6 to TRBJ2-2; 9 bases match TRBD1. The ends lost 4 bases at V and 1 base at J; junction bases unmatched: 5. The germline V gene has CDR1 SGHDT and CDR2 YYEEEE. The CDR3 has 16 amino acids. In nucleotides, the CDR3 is TGTGCCAGCAGCCCCGGGACAGGGAGGAACACCGGGGAGCTGTTTTTT. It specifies CASSPGTGRNTGELFF.

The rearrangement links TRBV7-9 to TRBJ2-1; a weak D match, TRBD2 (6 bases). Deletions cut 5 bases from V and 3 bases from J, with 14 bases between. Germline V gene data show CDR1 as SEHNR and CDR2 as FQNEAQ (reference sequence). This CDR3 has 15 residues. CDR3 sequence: CASSPRRALYNEQFF. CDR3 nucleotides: TGTGCCAGCAGCCCCAGGAGGGCCCTCTACAATGAGCAGTTCTTC. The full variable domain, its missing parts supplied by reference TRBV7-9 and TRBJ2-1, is DTGVSQNPRHKITKRGQNVTFRCDPISEHNRLYWYRQTLGQGPEFLTYFQNEAQLEKSRLLSDRFSAERPKGSFSTLEIQRTEQGDSAMYLCASSPRRALYNEQFFGPGTRLTVL.

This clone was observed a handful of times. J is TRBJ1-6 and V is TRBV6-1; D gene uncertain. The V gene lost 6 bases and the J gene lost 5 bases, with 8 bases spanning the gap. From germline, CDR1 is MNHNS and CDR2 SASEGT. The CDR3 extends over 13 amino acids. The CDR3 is CASRREHNSPLHF. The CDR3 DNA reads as TGTGCCAGCAGGCGGGAACATAATTCACCCCTCCACTTT.

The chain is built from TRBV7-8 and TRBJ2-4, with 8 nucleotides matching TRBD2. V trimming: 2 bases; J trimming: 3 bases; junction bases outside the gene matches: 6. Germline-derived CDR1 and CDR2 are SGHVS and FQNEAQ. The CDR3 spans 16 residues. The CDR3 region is CASSLTGGVGKNIQYF. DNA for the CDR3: TGTGCCAGCAGCTTAACGGGGGGGGTGGGCAAAAACATTCAGTACTTC.

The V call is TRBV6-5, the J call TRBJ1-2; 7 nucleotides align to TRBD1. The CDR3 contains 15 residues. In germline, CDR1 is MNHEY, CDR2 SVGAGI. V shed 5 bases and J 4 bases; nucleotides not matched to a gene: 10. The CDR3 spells CASSPQGVVSYGYTF. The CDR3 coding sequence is TGTGCCAGCAGTCCCCAGGGGGTCGTTTCCTATGGCTACACCTTC.

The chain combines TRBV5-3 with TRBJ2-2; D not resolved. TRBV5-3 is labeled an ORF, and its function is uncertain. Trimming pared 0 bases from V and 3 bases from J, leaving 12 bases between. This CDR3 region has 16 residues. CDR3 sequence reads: CARSLAGRKYTGELFF. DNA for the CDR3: TGTGCCAGAAGCTTGGCCGGCAGGAAATACACCGGGGAGCTGTTTTTT.

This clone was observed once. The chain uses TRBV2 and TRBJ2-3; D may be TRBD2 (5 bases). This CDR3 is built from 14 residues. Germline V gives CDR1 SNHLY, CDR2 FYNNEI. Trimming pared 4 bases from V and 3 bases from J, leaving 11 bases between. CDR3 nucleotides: TGTGCCAGCAGTGTCAGACCGGGGACAGATACGCAGTATTTT. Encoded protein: CASSVRPGTDTQYF.

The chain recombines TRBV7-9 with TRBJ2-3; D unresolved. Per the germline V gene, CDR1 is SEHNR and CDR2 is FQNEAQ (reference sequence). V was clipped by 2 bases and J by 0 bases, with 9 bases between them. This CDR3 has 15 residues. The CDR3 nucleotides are TGTGCCAGCAGCTTAACCTCGACTAGCACAGATACGCAGTATTTT. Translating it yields CASSLTSTSTDTQYF.

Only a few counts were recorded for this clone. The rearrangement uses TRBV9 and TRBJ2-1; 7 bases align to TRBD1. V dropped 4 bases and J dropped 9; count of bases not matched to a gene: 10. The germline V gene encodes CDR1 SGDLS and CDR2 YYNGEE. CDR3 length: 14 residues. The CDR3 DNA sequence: TGTGCCAGCAGCTCACGGGACAGAGATCGTGAGCAGTTCTTC. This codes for CASSSRDRDREQFF.

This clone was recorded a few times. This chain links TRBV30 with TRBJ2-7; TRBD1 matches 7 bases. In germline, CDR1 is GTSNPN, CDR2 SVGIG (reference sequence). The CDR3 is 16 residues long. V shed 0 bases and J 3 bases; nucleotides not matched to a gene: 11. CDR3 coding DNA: TGTGCCTGGAGTGTATTAAGGGGGCGGTTTCGCTACGAGCAGTACTTC. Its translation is CAWSVLRGRFRYEQYF.

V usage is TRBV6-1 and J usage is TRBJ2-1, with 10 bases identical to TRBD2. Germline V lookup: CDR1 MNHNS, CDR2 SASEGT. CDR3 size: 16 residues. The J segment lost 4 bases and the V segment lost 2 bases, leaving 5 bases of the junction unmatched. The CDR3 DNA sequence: TGTGCCAGCAGTGAACCCCCTAGCGGGGGTTACAATGAGCAGTTCTTC. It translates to CASSEPPSGGYNEQFF.

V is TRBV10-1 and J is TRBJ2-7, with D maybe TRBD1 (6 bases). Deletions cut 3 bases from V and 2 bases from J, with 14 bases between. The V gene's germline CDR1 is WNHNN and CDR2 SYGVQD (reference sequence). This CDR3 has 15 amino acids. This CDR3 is CASSDLKQGAYEQYF. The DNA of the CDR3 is TGCGCCAGCAGTGATTTGAAACAGGGAGCCTACGAGCAGTACTTC.

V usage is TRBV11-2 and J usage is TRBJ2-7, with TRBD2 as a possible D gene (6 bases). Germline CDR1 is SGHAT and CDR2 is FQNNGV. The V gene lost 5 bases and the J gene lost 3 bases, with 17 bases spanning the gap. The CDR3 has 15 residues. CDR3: CASSQVGTGRYEQYF. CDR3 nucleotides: TGTGCCAGCAGCCAAGTGGGGACTGGTCGCTACGAGCAGTACTTC.

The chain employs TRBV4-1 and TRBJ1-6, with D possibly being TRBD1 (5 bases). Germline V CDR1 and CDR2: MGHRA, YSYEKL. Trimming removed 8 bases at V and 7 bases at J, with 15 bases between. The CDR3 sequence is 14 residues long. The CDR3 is CASSWRGINSPLHF. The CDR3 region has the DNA TGCGCCAGCTCCTGGAGGGGAATAAATTCACCCCTCCACTTT.